Sequencing of this T cell receptor beta chain was carried out in a study of blood T cell repertoires in COVID-19. As for the study in general: The study drew acute and convalescent COVID-19 samples from the United States, Italy and Spain. Sources were T cells, B-cell-depleted T cells, or PBMCs; the material itself was cDNA or gDNA.

CDR1 GTSNPN and CDR2 SVGIG come from the germline V gene (reference sequence). The CDR3 consists of 13 residues. Trimming stripped 2 bases from V and 6 bases from J, with 10 bases between. This clone occurred a few times. Under the authors' procedure: Reference gene primer amplification in the assay estimated nucleated cell counts. Repertoires were generated with immunoSEQ multiplex PCR, while TCRdb's copy carries only in-frame clones and drops some. From that table come the V and J calls and clone size; the DNA was used to work out D and trimming. Of approximately 52,000 clones in the sample, 90% were seen once.

The clonotype comes from a human donor in a cohort sampled during active COVID-19. The chain links TRBV30 to TRBJ2-2; no firm D call. The material sequenced was peripheral blood. CDR3 DNA: TGTGCCTGGAGTCAGGTAATCGCCGGGGAGCTGTTTTTT. It encodes CAWSQVIAGELFF.